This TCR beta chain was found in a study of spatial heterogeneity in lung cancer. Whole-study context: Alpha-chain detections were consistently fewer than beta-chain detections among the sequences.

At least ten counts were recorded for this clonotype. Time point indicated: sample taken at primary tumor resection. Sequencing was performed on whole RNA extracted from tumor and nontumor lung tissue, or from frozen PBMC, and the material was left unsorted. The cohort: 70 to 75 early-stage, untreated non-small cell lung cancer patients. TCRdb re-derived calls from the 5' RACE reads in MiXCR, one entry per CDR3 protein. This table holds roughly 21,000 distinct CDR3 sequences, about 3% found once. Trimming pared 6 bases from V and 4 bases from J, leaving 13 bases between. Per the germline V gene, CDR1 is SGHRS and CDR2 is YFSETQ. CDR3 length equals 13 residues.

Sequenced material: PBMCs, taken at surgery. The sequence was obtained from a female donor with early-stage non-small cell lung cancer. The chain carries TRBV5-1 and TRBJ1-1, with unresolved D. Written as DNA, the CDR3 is TGCGCCAGCACTCCCCCGGAGAGCACTGAAGCTTTCTTT. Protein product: CASTPPESTEAFF.